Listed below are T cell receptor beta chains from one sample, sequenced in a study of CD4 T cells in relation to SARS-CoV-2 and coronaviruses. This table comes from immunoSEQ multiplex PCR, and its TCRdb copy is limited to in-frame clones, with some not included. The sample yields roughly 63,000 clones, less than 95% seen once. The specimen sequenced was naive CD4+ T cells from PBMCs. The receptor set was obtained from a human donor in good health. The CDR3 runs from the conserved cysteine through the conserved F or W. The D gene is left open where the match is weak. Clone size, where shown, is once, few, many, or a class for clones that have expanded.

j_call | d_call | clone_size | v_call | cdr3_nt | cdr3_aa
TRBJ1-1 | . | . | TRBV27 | TGTGCCAGCAGTTATGGCAGGAGAAACACTGAAGCTTTCTTT | CASSYGRRNTEAFF
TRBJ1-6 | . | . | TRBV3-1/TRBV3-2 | TGTGCCAGCAGCCAAGGGTCAGGGAGCTCCTATAATTCACCCCTCCACTTT | CASSQGSGSSYNSPLHF
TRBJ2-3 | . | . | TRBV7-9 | TGTGCCAGCAGCTTAGTTGTTGTGCGCAGCTCAGATACGCAGTATTTT | CASSLVVVRSSDTQYF
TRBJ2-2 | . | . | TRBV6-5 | TGTGCCAGCAGTTACGGTACAGGGCTCCGAGGCGGGGAGCTGTTTTTT | CASSYGTGLRGGELFF
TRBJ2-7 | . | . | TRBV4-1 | TGCGCCAGCAGCCTTTCCGGGACTCCGAGCTCCTACGAGCAGTACTTC | CASSLSGTPSSYEQYF
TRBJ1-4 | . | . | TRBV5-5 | TGTGCCAGCAGCTTACGAGGGAAGTATGATGAAAAACTGTTTTTT | CASSLRGKYDEKLFF
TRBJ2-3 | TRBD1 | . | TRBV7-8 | TGTGCCAGCAGTTCTCCAGGGACAGGGGGGACAGATACGCAGTATTTT | CASSSPGTGGTDTQYF
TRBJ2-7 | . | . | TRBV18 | TGTGCCAGCTCACCAGCCGTTTTCTCCTACGAGCAGTACTTC | CASSPAVFSYEQYF
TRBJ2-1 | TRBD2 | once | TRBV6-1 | TGTGCCAGCAGTGAAGCCCCGACTAGCGGGAGTCCAAATGAGCAGTTCTTC | CASSEAPTSGSPNEQFF
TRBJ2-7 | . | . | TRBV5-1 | TGCGCCAGCAGCCAGGACTACGAGCAGTACTTC | CASSQDYEQYF
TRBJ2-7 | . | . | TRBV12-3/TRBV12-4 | TGTGCCAGCAGTCCAGAGCGCCGTCGAGAGCAGTACTTC | CASSPERRREQYF
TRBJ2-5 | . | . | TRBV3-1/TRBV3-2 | TGTGCCAGCAGCCAAGAAGGGCCGAGTTCTGAGACCCAGTACTTC | CASSQEGPSSETQYF
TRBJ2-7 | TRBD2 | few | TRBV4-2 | TGTGCCAGCAGCCCGGGGACTAGCGGGATCTACGAGCAGTACTTC | CASSPGTSGIYEQYF
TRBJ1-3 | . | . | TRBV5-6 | TGTGCCAGCTCTGACAGGCTCTCTGGAAACACCATATATTTT | CASSDRLSGNTIYF
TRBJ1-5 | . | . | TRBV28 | TGTGCCAGCAGGACCCCAACCGGCAGGAATCAGCCCCAGCATTTT | CASRTPTGRNQPQHF
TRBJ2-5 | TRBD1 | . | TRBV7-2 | TGTGCCAGCAGCTTAGCGAGGGACAGGGGTTTCGAGACCCAGTACTTC | CASSLARDRGFETQYF
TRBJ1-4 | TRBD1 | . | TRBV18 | TGTGCCAGCTCACCACGACAGGGGGCAACTAATGAAAAACTGTTTTTT | CASSPRQGATNEKLFF
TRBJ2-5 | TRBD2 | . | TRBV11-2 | TGTGCCAGCAGCTTAATAACGGGAGGGCCAGAGACCCAGTACTTC | CASSLITGGPETQYF
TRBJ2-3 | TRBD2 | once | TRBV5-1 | TGCGCCAGCAGCTTGGATGGCGGGAGTCCCCCAGATACGCAGTATTTT | CASSLDGGSPPDTQYF
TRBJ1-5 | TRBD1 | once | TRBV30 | TGTGCCTGGAGCTCCGGGACAGGTTTATACGATCAGCCCCAGCATTTT | CAWSSGTGLYDQPQHF
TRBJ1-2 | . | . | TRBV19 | TGTGCCAGTAGGGGGGGCCGGGGAGGTCTCGGCTATGGCTACACCTTC | CASRGGRGGLGYGYTF
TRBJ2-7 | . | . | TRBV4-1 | TGCGCCAGCAGCCAAGAGCCCGGGGCTTTTTACGAGCAGTACTTC | CASSQEPGAFYEQYF
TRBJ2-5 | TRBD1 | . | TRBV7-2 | TGTGCCAGCAACAGGGGGTGGCAAGAGACCCAGTACTTC | CASNRGWQETQYF
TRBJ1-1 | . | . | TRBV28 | TGTGCCAGCAGTGCACAGGGTTTGAGAGCTTTCTTT | CASSAQGLRAFF
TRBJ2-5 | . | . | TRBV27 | TGTGCCAGCAGTTTATTGTCCGGGAGCGAGACCCAGTACTTC | CASSLLSGSETQYF
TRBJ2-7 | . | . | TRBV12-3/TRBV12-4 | TGTGCCAGCAGTGACTTGGGGACGATGGAGCAGTACTTC | CASSDLGTMEQYF
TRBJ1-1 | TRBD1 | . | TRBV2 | TGTGCCAGCAGTGCGGTAGGGGGCCTGACTGAAGCTTTCTTT | CASSAVGGLTEAFF
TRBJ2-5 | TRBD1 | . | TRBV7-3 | TGTGCCAGCAGCTCCGGACAGGGGGTCAGCCAAGAGACCCAGTACTTC | CASSSGQGVSQETQYF
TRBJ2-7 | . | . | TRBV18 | TGTGCCAGCTCACCACCCGGCAGGGTAGGCGAGCAGTACTTC | CASSPPGRVGEQYF
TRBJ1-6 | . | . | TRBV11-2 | TGTGCCAGCAGCTCCACCAGGGATAATTCACCCCTCCACTTT | CASSSTRDNSPLHF
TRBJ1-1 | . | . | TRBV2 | TGTGCCAGCAGTGATTCTCGGCGGGAAGCTTTCTTT | CASSDSRREAFF